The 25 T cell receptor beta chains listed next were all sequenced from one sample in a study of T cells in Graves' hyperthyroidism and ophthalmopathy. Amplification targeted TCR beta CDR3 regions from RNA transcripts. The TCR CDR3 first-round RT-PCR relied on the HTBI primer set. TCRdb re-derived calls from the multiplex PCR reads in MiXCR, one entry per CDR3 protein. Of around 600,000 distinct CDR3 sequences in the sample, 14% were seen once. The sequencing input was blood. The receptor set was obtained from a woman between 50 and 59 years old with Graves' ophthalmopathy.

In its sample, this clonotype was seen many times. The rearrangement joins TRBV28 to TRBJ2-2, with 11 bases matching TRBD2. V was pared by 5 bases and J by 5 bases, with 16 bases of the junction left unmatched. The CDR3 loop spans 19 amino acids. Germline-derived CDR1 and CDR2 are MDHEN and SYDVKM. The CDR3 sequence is CASSRCILAGGQTTGELFF. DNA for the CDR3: TGTGCCAGCAGTCGGTGCATTTTAGCGGGAGGGCAAACGACCGGGGAGCTGTTTTTT. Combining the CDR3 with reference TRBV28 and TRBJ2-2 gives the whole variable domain DVKVTQSSRYLVKRTGEKVFLECVQDMDHENMFWYRQDPGLGLRLIYFSYDVKMKEKGDIPEGYSVSREKKERFSLILESASTNQTSMYLCASSRCILAGGQTTGELFFGEGSRLTVL.

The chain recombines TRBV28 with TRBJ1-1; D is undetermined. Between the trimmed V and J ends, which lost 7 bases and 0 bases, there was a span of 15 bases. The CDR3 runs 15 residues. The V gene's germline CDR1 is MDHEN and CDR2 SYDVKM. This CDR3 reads CASTQDGRLNTEAFF. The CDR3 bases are TGTGCCAGCACACAAGACGGACGGCTGAACACTGAAGCTTTCTTT.

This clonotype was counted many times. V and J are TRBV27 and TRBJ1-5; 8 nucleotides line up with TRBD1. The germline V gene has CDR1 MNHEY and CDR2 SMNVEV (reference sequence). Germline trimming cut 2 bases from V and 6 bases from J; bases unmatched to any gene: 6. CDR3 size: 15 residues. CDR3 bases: TGTGCCAGCAGTTTAGTAGGACAGGGAACTCAGCCCCAGCATTTT. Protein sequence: CASSLVGQGTQPQHF.

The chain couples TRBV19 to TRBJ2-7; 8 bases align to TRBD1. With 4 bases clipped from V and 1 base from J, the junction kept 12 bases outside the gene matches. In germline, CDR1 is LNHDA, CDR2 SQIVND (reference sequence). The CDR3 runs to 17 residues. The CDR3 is CASSNRLTGGGSYEQYF. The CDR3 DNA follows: TGTGCCAGTAGTAACCGGCTAACAGGGGGAGGTTCCTACGAGCAGTACTTC.

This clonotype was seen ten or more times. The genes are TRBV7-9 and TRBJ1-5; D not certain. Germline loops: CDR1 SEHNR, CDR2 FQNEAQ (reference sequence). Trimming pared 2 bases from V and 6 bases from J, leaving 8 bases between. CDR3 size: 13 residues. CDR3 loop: CASSLTLGQPQHF. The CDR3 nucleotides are TGTGCCAGCAGCTTAACTTTGGGTCAGCCCCAGCATTTT.

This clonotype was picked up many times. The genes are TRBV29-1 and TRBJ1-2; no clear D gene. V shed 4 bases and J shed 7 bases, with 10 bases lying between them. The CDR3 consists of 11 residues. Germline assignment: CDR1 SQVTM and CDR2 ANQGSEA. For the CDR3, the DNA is TGCAGCGTTGCTCGGGAAGGTGGCTACACCTTC. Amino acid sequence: CSVAREGGYTF.

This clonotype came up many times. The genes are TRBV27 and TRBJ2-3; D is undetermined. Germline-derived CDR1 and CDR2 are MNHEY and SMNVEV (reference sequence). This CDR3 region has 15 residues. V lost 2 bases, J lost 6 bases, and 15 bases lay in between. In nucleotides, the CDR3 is TGTGCCAGCAGTTTAAAAGGAGTGTTCGGGGATACGCAGTATTTT. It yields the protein CASSLKGVFGDTQYF.

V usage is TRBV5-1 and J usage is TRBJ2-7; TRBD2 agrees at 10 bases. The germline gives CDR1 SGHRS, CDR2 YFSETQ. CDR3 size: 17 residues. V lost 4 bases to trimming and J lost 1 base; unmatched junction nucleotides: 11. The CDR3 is CASSLGLAGVYSYEQYF. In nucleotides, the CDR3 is TGCGCCAGCAGCCTTGGTCTAGCGGGAGTGTATTCCTACGAGCAGTACTTC.

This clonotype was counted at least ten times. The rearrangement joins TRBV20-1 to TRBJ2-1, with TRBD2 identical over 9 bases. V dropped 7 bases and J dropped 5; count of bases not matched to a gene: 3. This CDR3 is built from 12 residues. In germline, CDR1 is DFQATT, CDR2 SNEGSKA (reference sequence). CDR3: CSETSGDNEQFF. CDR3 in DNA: TGCAGTGAGACTAGCGGAGACAATGAGCAGTTCTTC.

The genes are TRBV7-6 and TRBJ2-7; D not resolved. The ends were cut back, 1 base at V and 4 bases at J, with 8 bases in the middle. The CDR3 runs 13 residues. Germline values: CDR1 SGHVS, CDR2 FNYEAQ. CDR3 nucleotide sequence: TGTGCCAGCAGCTTAGTAGACACTTACGAGCAGTACTTC. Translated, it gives CASSLVDTYEQYF.

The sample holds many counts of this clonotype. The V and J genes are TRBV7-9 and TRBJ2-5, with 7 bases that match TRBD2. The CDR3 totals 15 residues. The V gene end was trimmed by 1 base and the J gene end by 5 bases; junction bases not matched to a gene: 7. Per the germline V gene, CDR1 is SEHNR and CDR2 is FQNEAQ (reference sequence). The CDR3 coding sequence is TGTGCCAGCAGCTTAGGGAGGCTGCGGGGGGAGACCCAGTACTTC. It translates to CASSLGRLRGETQYF.

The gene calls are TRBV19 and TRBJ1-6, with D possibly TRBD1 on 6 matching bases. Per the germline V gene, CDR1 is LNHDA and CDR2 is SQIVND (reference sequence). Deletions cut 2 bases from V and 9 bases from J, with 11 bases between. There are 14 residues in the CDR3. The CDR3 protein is CASSIRGGISPLHF. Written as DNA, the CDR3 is TGTGCCAGTAGTATAAGAGGGGGTATTTCACCCCTCCACTTT.

The CDR3 DNA follows: TGTGCCAGCAGTCCTGGGGGAGGGCGGAATGAAAAACTGTTTTTT. It specifies CASSPGGGRNEKLFF. The V gene is TRBV12-3 or TRBV12-4, the J gene TRBJ1-4; possible D gene TRBD1, 5 bases. The V end lost 5 bases, the J end lost 5 bases, and 15 bases lay between the germline ends. The CDR3 has 15 residues.

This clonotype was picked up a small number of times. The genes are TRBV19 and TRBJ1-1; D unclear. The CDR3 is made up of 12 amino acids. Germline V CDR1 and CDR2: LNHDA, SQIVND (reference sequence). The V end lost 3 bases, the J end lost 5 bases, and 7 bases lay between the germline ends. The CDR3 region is CASSMWLTEAFF. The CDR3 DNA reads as TGTGCCAGTAGTATGTGGCTTACTGAAGCTTTCTTT.

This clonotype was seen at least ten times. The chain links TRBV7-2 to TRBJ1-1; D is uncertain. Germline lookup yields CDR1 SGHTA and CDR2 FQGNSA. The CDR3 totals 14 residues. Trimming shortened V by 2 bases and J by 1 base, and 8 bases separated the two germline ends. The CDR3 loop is CASSLFRTNTEAFF. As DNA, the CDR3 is TGTGCCAGCAGCTTATTCCGGACGAACACTGAAGCTTTCTTT. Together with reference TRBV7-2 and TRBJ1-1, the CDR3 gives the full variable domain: GAGVSQSPSNKVTEKGKDVELRCDPISGHTALYWYRQSLGQGLEFLIYFQGNSAPDKSGLPSDRFSAERTGGSVSTLTIQRTQQEDSAVYLCASSLFRTNTEAFFGQGTRLTVV.

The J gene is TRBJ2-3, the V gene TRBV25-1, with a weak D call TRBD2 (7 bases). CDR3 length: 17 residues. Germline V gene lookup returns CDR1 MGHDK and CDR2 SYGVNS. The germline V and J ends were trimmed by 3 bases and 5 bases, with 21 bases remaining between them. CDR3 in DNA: TGTGCCAGCAGTGACCGCCTGGGGGCGGGAGATGGAGATACGCAGTATTTT. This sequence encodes CASSDRLGAGDGDTQYF.

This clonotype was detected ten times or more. The CDR3 sequence: CATSVGGLNGELFF. The CDR3 coding sequence is TGTGCCACCAGTGTTGGGGGGCTCAACGGGGAGCTGTTTTTT. The chain employs TRBV24-1 and TRBJ2-2; D possibly uses TRBD1 or TRBD2 (6 bases each). V was cut by 5 bases and J by 7 bases, with 13 bases left in between. The germline CDR1 and CDR2 sequences are KGHDR and SFDVKD. The CDR3 covers 14 residues.

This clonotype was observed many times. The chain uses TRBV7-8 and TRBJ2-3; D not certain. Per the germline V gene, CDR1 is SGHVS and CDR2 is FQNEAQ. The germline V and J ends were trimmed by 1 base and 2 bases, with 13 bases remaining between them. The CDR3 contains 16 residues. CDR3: CASSLVLKGYTDTQYF. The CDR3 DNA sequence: TGTGCCAGCAGCTTAGTCCTAAAAGGGTACACAGATACGCAGTATTTT.

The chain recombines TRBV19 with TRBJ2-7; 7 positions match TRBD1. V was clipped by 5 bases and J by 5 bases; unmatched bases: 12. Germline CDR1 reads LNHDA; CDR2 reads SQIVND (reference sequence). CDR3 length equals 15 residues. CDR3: CASSGRGRRGNEQYF. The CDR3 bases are TGTGCCAGTAGTGGAAGGGGGCGCCGAGGAAACGAGCAGTACTTC. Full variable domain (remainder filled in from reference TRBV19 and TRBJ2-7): DGGITQSPKYLFRKEGQNVTLSCEQNLNHDAMYWYRQDPGQGLRLIYYSQIVNDFQKGDIAEGYSVSREKKESFPLTVTSAQKNPTAFYLCASSGRGRRGNEQYFGPGTRLTVT.

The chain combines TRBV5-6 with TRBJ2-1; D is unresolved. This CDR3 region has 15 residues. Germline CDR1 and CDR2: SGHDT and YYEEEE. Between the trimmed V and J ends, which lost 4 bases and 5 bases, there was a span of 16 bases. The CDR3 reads CASSPGVGQNNEQFF. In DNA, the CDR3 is TGTGCCAGCAGCCCCGGAGTTGGGCAGAACAATGAGCAGTTCTTC.

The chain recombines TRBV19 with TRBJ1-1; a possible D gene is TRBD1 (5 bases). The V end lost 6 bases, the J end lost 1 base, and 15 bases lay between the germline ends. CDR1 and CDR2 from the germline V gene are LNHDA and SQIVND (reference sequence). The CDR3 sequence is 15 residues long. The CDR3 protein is CASSTWGRSNTEAFF. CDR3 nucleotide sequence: TGTGCCAGTAGCACCTGGGGACGGTCGAACACTGAAGCTTTCTTT.

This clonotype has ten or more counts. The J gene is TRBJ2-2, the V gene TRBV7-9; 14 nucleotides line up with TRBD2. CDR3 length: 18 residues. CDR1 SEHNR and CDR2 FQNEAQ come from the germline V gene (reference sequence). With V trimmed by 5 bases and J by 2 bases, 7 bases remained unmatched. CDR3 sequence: CASSKQTSGRVNTGELFF. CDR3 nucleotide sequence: TGTGCCAGCAGCAAACAGACTAGCGGGAGGGTCAACACCGGGGAGCTGTTTTTT.

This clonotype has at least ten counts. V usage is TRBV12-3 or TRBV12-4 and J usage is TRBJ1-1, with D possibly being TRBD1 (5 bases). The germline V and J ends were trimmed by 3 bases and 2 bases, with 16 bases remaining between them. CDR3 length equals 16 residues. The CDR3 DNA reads TGTGCCAGCAGTTTCATTTTTCGGGGGGGAAACACTGAAGCTTTCTTT. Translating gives CASSFIFRGGNTEAFF.

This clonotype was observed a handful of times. CDR3 nucleotide sequence: TGTGCCAGCAGTCGAAAGCCCTTAAGGGACTCCTCCTACGAGCAGTACTTC. This sequence encodes CASSRKPLRDSSYEQYF. This rearrangement joins TRBV7-9 to TRBJ2-7; a possible D gene is TRBD2 (6 bases). V gave up 6 bases and J gave up 0 bases, with 21 bases separating them. CDR3 length: 17 residues. The germline CDR1 and CDR2 sequences are SEHNR and FQNEAQ (reference sequence).

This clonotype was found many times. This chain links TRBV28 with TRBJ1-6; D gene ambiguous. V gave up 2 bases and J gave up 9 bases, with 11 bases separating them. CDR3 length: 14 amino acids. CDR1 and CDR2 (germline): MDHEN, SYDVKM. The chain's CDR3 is CASSLRGGRSPLHF. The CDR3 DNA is TGTGCCAGCAGTTTACGGGGAGGTCGTTCACCCCTCCACTTT.